This T cell receptor beta chain was observed in a study of memory CD4+ T cells and cytomegalovirus serostatus (dated by TCRdb to between 2019 and 2020). Study-wide context: A total of some 35 healthy Belgian adults, of whom 9 were CMV seropositive and 24 were CMV seronegative, were included in the cohort. To replicate a published TCR-based CMV serostatus classifier, the study sequenced CD4+ memory TCRbeta repertoires from a Belgian cohort whose cytomegalovirus serostatus was known. Broad study findings and their caveats: For predicting CMV serostatus, the median bootstrapped AUC was approximately 0.95 using the original framework and about 0.89 using a US-trained random forest. The results were read as suggesting that the CMV-associated TCR signature is, for the most part, present in the CD4+ memory repertoire. Among the approximately 160 previously reported CMV-associated TCRbeta sequences, 67 showed up in the CD4+ memory repertoires, with each one found in between one and five individuals. Unlike the original study, which covered naive and memory CD4+ and CD8+ populations, the Belgian study sequenced only CD4+CD45RO+ memory cells. On the Belgian cohort, the classifier built on the original framework reached a median bootstrapped AUC of around 0.95, with a 95% CI of 0.76-1.00.

Single viable CD3+CD4+CD8-CD45RO+ cells were sorted as memory CD4+ T cells on a FACSAria II. CMV serostatus was assessed using a Roche Elecsys assay, by which serum IgG against CMV pp150, pp28, p38 and p52 was detected. Once the samples were thawed, total CD4+ T cells were enriched through positive selection using CD4 magnetic microbeads. Samples originated from another study that specifically interrogated the CD4+ T cell memory repertoire. Peripheral blood mononuclear cells were isolated and cryopreserved according to standard operating procedures, and serum was stored at -80 degrees C. The staining used CD3-PerCP (BW264/56), CD4-APC (RPA-T4), CD45RO-PE (UCHT1) and CD8-Pacific Orange (3B5) antibodies, and Sytox blue was used to exclude non-viable cells. Per the germline V gene, MDHEN is the CDR1 and SYDVKM is the CDR2. The junction carries 12 bases between V and J, which are trimmed by 10 bases and 0 bases respectively. Its CDR3 holds 13 amino acids, cysteine through phenylalanine. Just CDR3 DNA is preserved here, 39 bases in frame from base 1.

This clone was counted once. Its cognate antigen has yet to be identified. The input lacks base qualities; no much larger clone sits a single base away. The Quick-DNA Microprep Kit was used to extract genomic DNA from the sorted cells. Amplification of TCRbeta DNA was done with the immunoSEQ hsTCRbeta kit, following the protocol from the manufacturer. TCRbeta libraries were sequenced on an Illumina MiSeq instrument. The study's processing was this. Removing out-of-frame sequences left roughly 2.4 million distinct TCRbeta sequences, an average of around 67,000 per individual. Two values were used to score each individual: the count of some 150 previously reported CMV-associated TCRbeta sequences and the total count of productive distinct TCRbeta sequences. A beta-binomial model was reimplemented in Python, and scikit-learn random forests with default parameters were trained on US cohort data. On the Belgian cohort, classifier performance was reported as the median AUC, along with percentile confidence intervals, across 10,000 bootstrap iterations. The immuneACCESS repertoire file appears here via TCRdb, limited to in-frame rearrangements. These files lack a portion of the clones; in checked studies, under half of the deficit traces to unresolved V genes, and the cause of the others is not known. The V and J calls and clone size are taken from that table; D and trimming were inferred from the DNA. Present in this sample are over 35,000 clones, about 73% of which were seen just once. 0.85% to 0.95% of the sample lies in the top ten.

Recombination linked TRBV28 to TRBJ1-2, with no confidently assigned D gene. The TCR was taken from an adult in good health and CMV-seronegative. Sequenced input: memory CD4+ T cells from blood. The DNA reads as follows: TGTGCCACCCAAGGGCGAACTAACTATGGCTACACCTTC. Translated, it gives CATQGRTNYGYTF.